A selection of T cell receptor beta chains follows, all from one sample in a study of blood T cell repertoires in COVID-19. Sequencing used immunoSEQ multiplex PCR; TCRdb keeps in-frame clones, though not all of them. The sample lists under 80,000 clones, approximately 80% occurring once. Material: peripheral blood. The receptor set was obtained from a woman aged 80 or over with active or convalescent COVID-19. Both conserved end residues are part of each CDR3. Fields, in order: J gene, clone size, D gene, V gene, CDR3 protein, CDR3 DNA. A D gene is named only where the DNA matches it firmly. Clone sizes are given selectively: once, few, many, or a class where the clone is expanded.

TRBJ2-3 | . | . | TRBV7-8 | CASSLSGTGMADTQYF | TGTGCCAGCAGCTTAAGCGGGACAGGAATGGCAGATACGCAGTATTTT
TRBJ1-6 | once | . | TRBV19 | CASTRDILNNSPLHF | TGTGCCAGTACCAGGGACATATTAAATAATTCACCCCTCCACTTT
TRBJ1-6 | . | TRBD1 | TRBV7-6 | CASSLGQGAYNSPLHF | TGTGCCAGCAGCTTAGGACAGGGGGCCTATAATTCACCCCTCCACTTT
TRBJ1-6 | . | TRBD1 | TRBV18 | CASSPSRQGDNSPLHF | TGTGCCAGCTCACCTTCTAGACAGGGCGATAATTCACCCCTCCACTTT
TRBJ2-1 | . | . | TRBV10-1 | CASSDTSYNEQFF | TGCGCCAGCAGTGATACAAGCTACAATGAGCAGTTCTTC
TRBJ1-4 | . | TRBD1 | TRBV28 | CASSSQGAANEKLFF | TGTGCCAGCAGTTCCCAGGGGGCAGCAAATGAAAAACTGTTTTTT
TRBJ2-7 | . | TRBD1 | TRBV5-6 | CASRRKGQGSYEQYF | TGTGCCAGCAGACGGAAAGGACAGGGATCTTACGAGCAGTACTTC
TRBJ1-2 | once | TRBD1 | TRBV5-6 | CASSLTGGLGGYTF | TGTGCCAGCAGCTTGACAGGGGGCTTGGGTGGCTACACCTTC
TRBJ2-3 | . | . | TRBV7-6 | CASSIWGRSTDTQYF | TGTGCCAGCAGCATTTGGGGGCGGAGCACAGATACGCAGTATTTT
TRBJ2-2 | . | TRBD2 | TRBV5-1 | CASSPGLAENTGELFF | TGCGCCAGCAGCCCAGGACTAGCGGAAAACACCGGGGAGCTGTTTTTT
TRBJ1-5 | . | . | TRBV7-8 | CASSPIIGPDQPQHF | TGTGCCAGCAGCCCTATTATTGGGCCGGATCAGCCCCAGCATTTT
TRBJ1-5 | . | . | TRBV19 | CASSNRGVEGSSNQPQHF | TGTGCCAGTAGTAATCGGGGGGTGGAAGGTTCGAGCAATCAGCCCCAGCATTTT
TRBJ1-2 | once | TRBD1 | TRBV4-3 | CASSQAGQLGDYGYTF | TGCGCCAGCAGCCAAGCGGGACAGCTAGGCGACTATGGCTACACCTTC
TRBJ2-5 | . | . | TRBV5-6 | CASSPLGAQETQYF | TGTGCCAGCAGCCCGCTGGGGGCCCAAGAGACCCAGTACTTC
TRBJ2-4 | . | . | TRBV13 | CASSQTGVKNIQYF | TGTGCCAGCAGCCAAACGGGGGTCAAAAACATTCAGTACTTC
TRBJ1-1 | . | TRBD1 | TRBV28 | CASSRGGGYTEAFF | TGTGCCAGCAGTCGAGGGGGCGGCTACACTGAAGCTTTCTTT
TRBJ1-2 | . | TRBD1 | TRBV5-4 | CASSLEQGRIYGYTF | TGTGCCAGCAGCTTAGAACAGGGGAGGATCTATGGCTACACCTTC
TRBJ2-7 | . | TRBD2 | TRBV20-1 | CSASGLAGALEQYF | TGCAGTGCTAGTGGGTTAGCGGGAGCCCTCGAGCAGTACTTC
TRBJ2-7 | few | TRBD2 | TRBV7-2 | CASSWGLGSGVGEQYF | TGTGCCAGCAGCTGGGGACTAGGAAGCGGGGTGGGAGAGCAGTACTTC
TRBJ2-2 | . | . | TRBV30 | CAWSQGSGTGELFF | TGTGCCTGGAGTCAGGGTTCGGGCACCGGGGAGCTGTTTTTT
TRBJ1-2 | . | TRBD1 | TRBV27 | CASSLSGAGTGGYTF | TGTGCCAGCAGTTTAAGCGGTGCAGGGACAGGGGGCTACACCTTC
TRBJ1-1 | . | . | TRBV5-1 | CASGLGPSNTEAFF | TGCGCCAGCGGGTTGGGGCCTTCGAACACTGAAGCTTTCTTT
TRBJ2-1 | . | . | TRBV7-3 | CASQQGTFEGEQFF | TGTGCCAGCCAACAGGGGACTTTTGAGGGTGAGCAGTTCTTC
TRBJ2-1 | few | . | TRBV6-2/TRBV6-3 | CASSYRVTYNEQFF | TGTGCCAGCAGTTACCGGGTTACCTACAATGAGCAGTTCTTC
TRBJ1-5 | . | . | TRBV5-5 | CASSPLGLQGQPQHF | TGTGCCAGCAGCCCTTTGGGGCTCCAAGGTCAGCCCCAGCATTTT
TRBJ2-3 | . | . | TRBV4-1 | CASSQERTRSTDTQYF | TGCGCCAGCAGCCAAGAGAGGACACGGAGCACAGATACGCAGTATTTT
TRBJ1-6 | large | . | TRBV2 | CASRPGLGDSPLHF | TGTGCCAGCAGACCGGGACTCGGCGATTCACCCCTCCACTTT
TRBJ1-5 | . | . | TRBV19 | CASSIDPGPQHF | TGTGCCAGTAGTATAGACCCCGGGCCCCAGCATTTT
TRBJ1-6 | . | TRBD1 | TRBV5-5 | CASSLDGTGGRNSPLHF | TGTGCCAGCAGCTTGGACGGGACAGGGGGCAGAAATTCACCCCTCCACTTT
TRBJ1-2 | . | . | TRBV10-3 | CAISESGQVHYGYTF | TGTGCCATCAGTGAGTCGGGGCAGGTTCACTATGGCTACACCTTC
TRBJ2-2 | . | TRBD2 | TRBV7-2 | CASSLGTSGRTGELFF | TGTGCCAGCAGCTTAGGGACTAGCGGTAGAACCGGGGAGCTGTTTTTT
TRBJ2-1 | . | TRBD2 | TRBV18 | CASVSGARDEQFF | TGTGCCAGCGTAAGCGGGGCCAGGGATGAGCAGTTCTTC
TRBJ2-2 | . | TRBD2 | TRBV7-9 | CASSRGLAGGPGELFF | TGTGCCAGCAGCCGAGGACTAGCGGGAGGTCCCGGGGAGCTGTTTTTT
TRBJ2-1 | . | . | TRBV11-2 | CASSVSAGSNEQFF | TGTGCCAGCAGCGTTAGCGCTGGGTCTAATGAGCAGTTCTTC
TRBJ2-1 | . | TRBD1 | TRBV28 | CATTGGQGTNEQFF | TGTGCCACCACCGGGGGACAGGGAACAAATGAGCAGTTCTTC
TRBJ2-5 | . | TRBD1 | TRBV5-1 | CASSLGDSAQETQYF | TGCGCCAGCAGCTTGGGGGACAGTGCCCAAGAGACCCAGTACTTC
TRBJ2-7 | . | . | TRBV5-4 | CASSLQGQSYEQYF | TGTGCCAGCAGCTTGCAGGGACAATCCTACGAGCAGTACTTC
TRBJ2-7 | . | TRBD1 | TRBV2 | CASSEAPWTGVYEQYF | TGTGCCAGCAGTGAAGCGCCCTGGACAGGGGTCTACGAGCAGTACTTC
TRBJ1-1 | . | TRBD1 | TRBV12-5 | CASGPVPATRQGKTEAFF | TGTGCTAGTGGTCCCGTGCCCGCAACTCGACAGGGGAAAACTGAAGCTTTCTTT
TRBJ1-4 | once | . | TRBV11-3 | CASSRAGGEKLFF | TGTGCCAGCAGCCGAGCGGGAGGGGAAAAACTGTTTTTT
TRBJ2-1 | . | TRBD2 | TRBV30 | CACGRGSSYNEQFF | TGTGCCTGCGGGAGGGGTAGCTCCTACAATGAGCAGTTCTTC
TRBJ2-3 | . | TRBD2 | TRBV11-2 | CASSLVAGGLLSTDTQYF | TGTGCCAGCAGCTTAGTTGCGGGGGGCCTTCTTAGCACAGATACGCAGTATTTT
TRBJ1-1 | . | . | TRBV6-5 | CASNQGNTEAFF | TGTGCCAGCAACCAGGGGAACACTGAAGCTTTCTTT
TRBJ2-7 | . | . | TRBV18 | CASSPTGTTPEQYF | TGTGCCAGCTCACCCACAGGGACGACCCCCGAGCAGTACTTC
TRBJ1-5 | . | TRBD1 | TRBV7-2 | CASSFPTGDSNQPQHF | TGTGCCAGCAGCTTCCCGACAGGGGATAGCAATCAGCCCCAGCATTTT
TRBJ2-5 | . | TRBD1 | TRBV11-2 | CASSPGTGGVGSKETQYF | TGTGCCAGCAGCCCAGGGACAGGGGGAGTGGGATCAAAAGAGACCCAGTACTTC
TRBJ2-1 | . | . | TRBV6-1 | CASSALWEAVYNEQFF | TGTGCCAGCAGTGCGTTGTGGGAGGCCGTCTACAATGAGCAGTTCTTC
TRBJ2-1 | . | . | TRBV4-3 | CASSQVGALKANEQFF | TGCGCCAGCAGCCAAGTCGGAGCCCTCAAGGCGAATGAGCAGTTCTTC